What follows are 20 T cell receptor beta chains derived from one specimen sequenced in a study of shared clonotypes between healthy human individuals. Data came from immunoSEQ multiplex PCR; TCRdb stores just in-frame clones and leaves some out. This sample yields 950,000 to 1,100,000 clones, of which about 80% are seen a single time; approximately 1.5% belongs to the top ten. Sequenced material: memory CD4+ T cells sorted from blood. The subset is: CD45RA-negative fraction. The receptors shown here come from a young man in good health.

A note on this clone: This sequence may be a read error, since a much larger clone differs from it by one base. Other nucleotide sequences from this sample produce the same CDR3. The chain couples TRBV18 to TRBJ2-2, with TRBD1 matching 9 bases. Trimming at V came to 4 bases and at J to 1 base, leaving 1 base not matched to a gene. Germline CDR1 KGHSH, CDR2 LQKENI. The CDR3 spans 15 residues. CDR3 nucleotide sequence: TGTGCCAGCTCACTGGGACAGGGGAACACCGGGGAGCTGTTTTTT. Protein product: CASSLGQGNTGELFF.

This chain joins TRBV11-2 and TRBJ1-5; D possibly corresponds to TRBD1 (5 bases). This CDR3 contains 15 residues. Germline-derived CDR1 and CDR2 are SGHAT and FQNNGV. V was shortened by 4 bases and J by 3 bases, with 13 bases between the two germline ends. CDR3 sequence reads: CASSWDGSHNQPQHF. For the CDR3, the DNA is TGTGCCAGCAGCTGGGACGGCTCTCACAATCAGCCCCAGCATTTT.

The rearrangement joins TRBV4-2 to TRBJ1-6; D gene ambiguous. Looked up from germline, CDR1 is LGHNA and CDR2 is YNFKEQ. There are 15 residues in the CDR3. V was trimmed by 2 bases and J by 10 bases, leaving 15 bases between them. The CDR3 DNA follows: TGTGCCAGCAGCCAACCGTCGTCAATTAGCTCACCCCTCCACTTT. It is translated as CASSQPSSISSPLHF.

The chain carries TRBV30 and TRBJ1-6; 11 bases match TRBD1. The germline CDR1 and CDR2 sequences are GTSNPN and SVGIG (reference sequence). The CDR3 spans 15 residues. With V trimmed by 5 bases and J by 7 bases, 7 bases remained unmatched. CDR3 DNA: TGTGCCTGGGGAGGACAGGGGGCAGGGAATTCACCCCTCCACTTT. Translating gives CAWGGQGAGNSPLHF. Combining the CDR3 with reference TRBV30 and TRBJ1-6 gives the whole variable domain SQTIHQWPATLVQPVGSPLSLECTVEGTSNPNLYWYRQAAGRGLQLLFYSVGIGQISSEVPQNLSASRPQDRQFILSSKKLLLSDSGFYLCAWGGQGAGNSPLHFGNGTRLTVT.

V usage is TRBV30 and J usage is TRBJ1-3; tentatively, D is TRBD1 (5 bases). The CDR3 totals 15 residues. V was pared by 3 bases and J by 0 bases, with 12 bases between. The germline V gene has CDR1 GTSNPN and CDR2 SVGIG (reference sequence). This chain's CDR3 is CAWSGDSISGNTIYF. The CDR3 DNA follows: TGTGCCTGGAGCGGAGACAGCATCTCTGGAAACACCATATATTTT.

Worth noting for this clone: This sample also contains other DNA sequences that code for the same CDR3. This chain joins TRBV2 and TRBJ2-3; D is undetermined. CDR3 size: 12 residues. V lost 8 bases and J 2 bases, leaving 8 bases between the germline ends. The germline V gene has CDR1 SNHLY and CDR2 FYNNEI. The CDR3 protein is CASRGDTDTQYF. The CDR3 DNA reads TGTGCCAGCCGAGGAGACACAGATACGCAGTATTTT. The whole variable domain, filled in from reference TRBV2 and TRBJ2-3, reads EPEVTQTPSHQVTQMGQEVILRCVPISNHLYFYWYRQILGQKVEFLVSFYNNEISEKSEIFDDQFSVERPDGSNFTLKIRSTKLEDSAMYFCASRGDTDTQYFGPGTRLTVL.

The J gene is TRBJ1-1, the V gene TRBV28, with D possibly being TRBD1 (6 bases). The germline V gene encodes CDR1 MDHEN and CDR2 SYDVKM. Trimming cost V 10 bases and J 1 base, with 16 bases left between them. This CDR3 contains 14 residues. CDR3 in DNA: TGTGCCACCGAGGAGGGGGGATCGAACACTGAAGCTTTCTTT. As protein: CATEEGGSNTEAFF.

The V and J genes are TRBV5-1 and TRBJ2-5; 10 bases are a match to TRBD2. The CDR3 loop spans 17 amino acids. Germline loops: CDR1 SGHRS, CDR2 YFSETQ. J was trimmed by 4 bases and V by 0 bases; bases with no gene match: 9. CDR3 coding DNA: TGCGCCAGCAGCTTGGCCCTAGCGGGGGCGGTAGGAGAGACCCAGTACTTC. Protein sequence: CASSLALAGAVGETQYF.

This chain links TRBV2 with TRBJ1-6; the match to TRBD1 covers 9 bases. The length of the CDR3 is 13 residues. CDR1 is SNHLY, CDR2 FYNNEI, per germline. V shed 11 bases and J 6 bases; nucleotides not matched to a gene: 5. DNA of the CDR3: TGTGCCTCACAGGGGGCGCCTAATTCACCCCTCCACTTT. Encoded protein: CASQGAPNSPLHF.

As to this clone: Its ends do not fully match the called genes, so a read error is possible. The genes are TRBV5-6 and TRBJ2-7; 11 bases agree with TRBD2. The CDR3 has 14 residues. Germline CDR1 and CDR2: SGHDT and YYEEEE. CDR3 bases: TGTGCCAGCAGCTCGGGACTAGCGGCATTCCTCGTGAACTTC. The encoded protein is CASSSGLAAFLVNF.

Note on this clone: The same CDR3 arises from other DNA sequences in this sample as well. The CDR3 region is CASSLTGGETQYF. The CDR3 DNA sequence: TGTGCCAGCAGTCTTACAGGTGGGGAGACCCAGTACTTC. The J gene is TRBJ2-5, the V gene TRBV28; perhaps TRBD1 as D (5 bases). CDR1 and CDR2 from the germline V gene are MDHEN and SYDVKM. Between the trimmed V and J ends, which lost 5 bases and 5 bases, there was a span of 12 bases. CDR3 size: 13 residues.

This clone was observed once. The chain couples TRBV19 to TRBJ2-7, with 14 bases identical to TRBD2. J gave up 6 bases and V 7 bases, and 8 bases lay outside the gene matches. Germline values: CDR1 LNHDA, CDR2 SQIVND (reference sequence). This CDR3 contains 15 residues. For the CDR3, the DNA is TGTGCCAGTACCCGGGGACTAGCGGGAGAAAGCGAGCAGTACTTC. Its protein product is CASTRGLAGESEQYF. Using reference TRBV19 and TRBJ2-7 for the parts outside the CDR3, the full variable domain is DGGITQSPKYLFRKEGQNVTLSCEQNLNHDAMYWYRQDPGQGLRLIYYSQIVNDFQKGDIAEGYSVSREKKESFPLTVTSAQKNPTAFYLCASTRGLAGESEQYFGPGTRLTVT.

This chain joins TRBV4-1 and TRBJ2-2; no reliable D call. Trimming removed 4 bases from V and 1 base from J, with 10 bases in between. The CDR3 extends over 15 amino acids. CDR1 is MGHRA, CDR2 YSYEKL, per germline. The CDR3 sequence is CASSRLGQNTGELFF. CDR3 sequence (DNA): TGCGCCAGCAGCCGCTTAGGGCAGAACACCGGGGAGCTGTTTTTT.

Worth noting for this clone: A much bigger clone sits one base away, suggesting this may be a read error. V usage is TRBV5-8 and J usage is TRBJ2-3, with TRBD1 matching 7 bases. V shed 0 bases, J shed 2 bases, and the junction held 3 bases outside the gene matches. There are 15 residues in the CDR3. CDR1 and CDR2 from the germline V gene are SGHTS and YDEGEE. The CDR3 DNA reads TGTGCCAGCAGCTTGGGACAGGGCAACACAGATACGCAGTATTTT. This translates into CASSLGQGNTDTQYF.

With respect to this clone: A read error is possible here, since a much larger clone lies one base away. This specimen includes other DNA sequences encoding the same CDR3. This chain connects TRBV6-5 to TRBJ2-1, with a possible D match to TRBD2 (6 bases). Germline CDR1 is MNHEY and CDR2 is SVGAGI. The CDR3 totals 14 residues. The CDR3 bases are TGCGCCAGCAGTTACGGGAGCTCCTACAATGAGCAGTTCTTC. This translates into CASSYGSSYNEQFF.

CDR3 sequence reads: CASSISGSRTF. CDR3 coding DNA: TGTGCCAGCAGTATTTCGGGTTCCCGCACCTTC. The chain recombines TRBV28 with TRBJ1-2; D is uncertain. V shed 5 bases and J shed 13 bases, with 14 bases lying between them. The CDR3 has 11 amino acids. Germline V CDR1 and CDR2: MDHEN, SYDVKM.

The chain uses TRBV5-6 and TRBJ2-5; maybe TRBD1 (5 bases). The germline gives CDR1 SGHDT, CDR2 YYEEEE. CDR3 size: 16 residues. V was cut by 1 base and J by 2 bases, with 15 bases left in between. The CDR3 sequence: CASSLFSGKKQETQYF. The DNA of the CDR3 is TGTGCCAGCAGCTTGTTCTCAGGGAAAAAACAAGAGACCCAGTACTTC.

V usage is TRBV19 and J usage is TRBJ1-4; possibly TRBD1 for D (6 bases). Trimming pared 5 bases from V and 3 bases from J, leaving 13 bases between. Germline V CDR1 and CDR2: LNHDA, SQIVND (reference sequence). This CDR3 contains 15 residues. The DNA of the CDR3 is TGTGCCAGTAGTGCAACAGGGACCGCTAATGAAAAACTGTTTTTT. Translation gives CASSATGTANEKLFF.

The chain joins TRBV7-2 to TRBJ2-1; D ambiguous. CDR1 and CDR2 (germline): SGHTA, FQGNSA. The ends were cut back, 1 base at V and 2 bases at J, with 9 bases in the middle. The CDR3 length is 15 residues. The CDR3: CASSLGLNPYNEQFF. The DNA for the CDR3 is TGTGCCAGCAGCTTAGGCCTAAACCCCTACAATGAGCAGTTCTTC.

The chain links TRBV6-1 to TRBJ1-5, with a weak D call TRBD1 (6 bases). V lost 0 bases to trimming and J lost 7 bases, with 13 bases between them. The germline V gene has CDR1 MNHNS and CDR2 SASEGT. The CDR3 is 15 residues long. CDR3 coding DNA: TGTGCCAGCAGTGAAGCGGCAGGGGTTTGGCAGCCCCAGCATTTT. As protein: CASSEAAGVWQPQHF.